This TCR beta chain was identified during a study of blood T cell repertoires in COVID-19 (dated by TCRdb to 2020 to 2021). With regard to the full study: The collaborator samples originated in the United States, Italy and Spain and spanned the acute and convalescent phases of COVID-19. The prospective study material was composed of cDNA or gDNA derived from T cells, B-cell-depleted T cells, or PBMCs. Subjects who had been exposed to COVID-19, were actively infected with it, or had recovered from it provided the deeply sampled blood TCRbeta repertoires that made up the dataset. The repertoires were released in a freely available public database meant as a resource for research on the immune response to SARS-CoV-2. The samples were drawn from two sources: the first 160 participants of the ongoing ImmuneRACE study, and 1,200 or so subjects contributed by 6 global collaborators. Sample metadata almost always included a de-identified subject ID, COVID-19 status, age in years and sex. HLA class I and class II types, where available, came from metadata supplied by the sample provider rather than from assay-based typing.

Collaborating institutions collected whole blood in K2EDTA tubes following their own protocols. For TCRbeta analysis, collaborators shipped samples as frozen whole blood, isolated PBMCs, or DNA extracted from either of those sample types. With respect to this clone: Its antigen has not been determined. No clone much larger than this one lies a single base away; base qualities are absent.

TCRbeta CDR3 regions were amplified from genomic DNA by means of the immunoSEQ Assay, a bias-controlled multiplex PCR. Processing in the source paper ran as follows. The number of nucleated cells in each sample was estimated by amplification of reference gene primers within the assay. To quantify the absolute abundance of each unique TCRbeta CDR3 rearrangement, sequence reads were collapsed and filtered. For each sample, productive Simpson clonality was calculated as the square root of Simpson's diversity index over productive rearrangements. Held by TCRdb, this immuneACCESS table contains in-frame sequences only and omits some clones. Under half of the omission traces to an unresolved V gene where checked; the cause of the rest is unknown. The V and J calls and clone size were taken over from that table, and D and trimming were inferred from the DNA. The sample profile shows 70,000 or so clones; 75% to 80% of them were found once. The ten largest clones add up to less than 20% of the sample.

Broader findings and caveats from the paper: The quantity of clinical and demographic metadata differed by source and by participant and was supplied without curation.

The source is a human donor in a cohort sampled during active COVID-19. The sample was peripheral blood.

In nucleotides, the sequence is TGTGCCTGGAGTGTACTGGCGGACAGAGGTACGCAGTATTTT. This gives the protein CAWSVLADRGTQYF. Recombination linked TRBV30 to TRBJ2-3; the best D guess is TRBD1, with 6 bases matching. Spanning cysteine to phenylalanine, the CDR3 consists of 14 amino acids. Solely the CDR3 DNA is kept, with 42 bases framed from the first base. V is cut by 0 bases and J by 8 bases, and the space between the germline ends is 15 bases. The germline V gene (reference sequence) supplies CDR1 GTSNPN and CDR2 SVGIG.